This note documents a single T cell receptor beta chain sequence. These data belong to a study of blood T cell repertoires in COVID-19. Study-wide context: The United States, Italy and Spain provided the acute and convalescent COVID-19 samples.

The repertoire was sequenced with immunoSEQ multiplex PCR; TCRdb's copy has only in-frame clones and lacks some. The table has 80,000 or so clones, around 84% seen once. The V and J ends lost 6 bases and 7 bases respectively, with 16 bases between them. This CDR3 is 15 amino acids long. CDR1 is MDHEN, CDR2 SYDVKM, per germline. The chain links TRBV28 to TRBJ1-6; D gene unclear. The specimen was peripheral blood. The clonotype was recovered from a woman aged 70-85 years with acute or convalescent COVID-19. CDR3 DNA: TGTGCCAGCAGCCTTGGGCCCGCCATCAATTCACCCCTCCACTTT. This encodes CASSLGPAINSPLHF.